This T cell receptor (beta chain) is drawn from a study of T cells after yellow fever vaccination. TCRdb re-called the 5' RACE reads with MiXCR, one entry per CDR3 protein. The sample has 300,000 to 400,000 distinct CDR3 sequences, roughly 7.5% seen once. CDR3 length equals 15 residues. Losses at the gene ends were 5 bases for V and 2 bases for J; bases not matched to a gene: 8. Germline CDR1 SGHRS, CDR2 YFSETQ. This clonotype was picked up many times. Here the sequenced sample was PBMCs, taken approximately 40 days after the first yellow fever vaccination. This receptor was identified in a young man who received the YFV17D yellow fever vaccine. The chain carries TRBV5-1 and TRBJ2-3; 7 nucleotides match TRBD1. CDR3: CASSSTGWDTDTQYF. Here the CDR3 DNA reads TGCGCCAGCAGTTCGACAGGGTGGGACACAGATACGCAGTATTTT. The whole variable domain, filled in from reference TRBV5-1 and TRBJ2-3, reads KAGVTQTPRYLIKTRGQQVTLSCSPISGHRSVSWYQQTPGQGLQFLFEYFSETQRNKGNFPGRFSGRQFSNSRSEMNVSTLELGDSALYLCASSSTGWDTDTQYFGPGTRLTVL.